This T cell receptor (beta chain) was sequenced during a study of blood T cells in healthy people across ages. Whole-study findings and limits: A strong correlation between TCR beta diversity and naive T cell percentage was seen.

This clonotype was detected a few times. Its antigen remains unidentified. Primed by a sample-barcoded 5' primer and a J-beta primer mix, a second PCR proceeded for 7 to 11 cycles. TCRdb recomputed calls from the 5' RACE reads with MiXCR, one row per CDR3 protein. The sample shows around 1.7 million distinct CDR3 sequences, 28% of them seen only once. V lost 6 bases and J lost 5; bases outside the gene matches: 4. The CDR3 is 14 amino acids. Per the germline V gene, CDR1 is SQVTM and CDR2 is ANQGSEA. V gene TRBV29-1 combines with J gene TRBJ2-5, with 15 bases identical to TRBD2. Source material: blood. This receptor was taken from a woman younger than 45 in good health. The CDR3 loop reads CSVAGTSGRETQYF. DNA for the CDR3: TGCAGCGTAGCCGGGACTAGCGGGAGGGAGACCCAGTACTTC.